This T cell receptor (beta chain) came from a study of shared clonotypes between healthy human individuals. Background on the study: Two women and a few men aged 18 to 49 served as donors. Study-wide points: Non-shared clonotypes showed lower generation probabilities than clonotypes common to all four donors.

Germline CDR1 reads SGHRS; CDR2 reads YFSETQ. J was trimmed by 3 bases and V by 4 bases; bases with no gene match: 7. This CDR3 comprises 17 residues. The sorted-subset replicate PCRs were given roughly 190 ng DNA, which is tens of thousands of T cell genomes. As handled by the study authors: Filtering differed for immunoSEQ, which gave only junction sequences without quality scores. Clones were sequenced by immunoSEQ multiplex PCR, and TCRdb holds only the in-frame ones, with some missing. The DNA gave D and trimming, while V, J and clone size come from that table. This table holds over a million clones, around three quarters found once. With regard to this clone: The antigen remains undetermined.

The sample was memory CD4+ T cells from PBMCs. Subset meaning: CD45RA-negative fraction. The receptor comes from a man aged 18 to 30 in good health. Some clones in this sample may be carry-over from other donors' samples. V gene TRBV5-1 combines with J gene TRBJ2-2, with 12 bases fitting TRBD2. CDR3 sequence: CASSVGTSGSDTGELFF. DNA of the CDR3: TGCGCCAGCAGCGTAGGGACTAGCGGGTCGGACACCGGGGAGCTGTTTTTT.